Following are 5 T cell receptor beta chains from one sample sequenced in a study of T-cell reconstitution after alpha-beta-depleted transplantation in children. Using unique molecular identifiers, the investigators prepared the TCRbeta library. TCRdb re-derived calls from the PCR reads in MiXCR, one entry per CDR3 protein. The sample yields under 850,000 distinct CDR3 sequences, about 12% seen once. The sample was PBMCs, taken before TCRalphabeta/CD19-depleted stem cell transplant. The receptors were gathered from a girl aged 2 to 10 with congenital amegakaryocytic thrombocytopenia, due to receive a stem cell transplant.

The sample holds many counts of this clonotype. The chain links TRBV5-1 to TRBJ2-7; 7 bases match TRBD1. The CDR3 is 14 residues long. Trimming removed 2 bases from V and 4 bases from J; junction bases left unmatched: 6. Germline V gene lookup returns CDR1 SGHRS and CDR2 YFSETQ. CDR3 protein: CASSLGDREYEQYF. The CDR3 nucleotides read TGCGCCAGCAGCTTAGGCGACAGGGAATACGAGCAGTACTTC.

This clonotype has at least ten counts. The rearrangement uses TRBV12-3 or TRBV12-4 and TRBJ2-2, with a tentative D call TRBD2 (5 bases). Trimming shortened V by 3 bases and J by 7 bases, and 15 bases separated the two germline ends. CDR3 length: 15 residues. In DNA form, the CDR3 reads TGTGCCAGCAGTTTGGCGGGCGCTCTGGTCGGGGAGCTGTTTTTT. It is translated as CASSLAGALVGELFF.

This clonotype was detected many times. The genes are TRBV20-1 and TRBJ2-3, with D hard to call. This CDR3 contains 14 residues. The germline V and J ends were trimmed by 4 bases and 0 bases, with 11 bases remaining between them. CDR1 is DFQATT and CDR2 is SNEGSKA in the germline V gene (reference sequence). The CDR3 is CSATDVTSTDTQYF. CDR3 sequence (DNA): TGCAGTGCTACCGACGTAACTAGCACAGATACGCAGTATTTT.

This clonotype was counted a few times. V is TRBV2 and J is TRBJ2-3, with D possibly called TRBD1 or TRBD2 (7 bases each). There are 15 residues in the CDR3. Trimming pared 5 bases from V and 2 bases from J, leaving 14 bases between. CDR1 SNHLY and CDR2 FYNNEI come from the germline V gene. The CDR3 DNA follows: TGTGCCAGCAGTAACACAGGGGACTACACAGATACGCAGTATTTT. This translates into CASSNTGDYTDTQYF. The complete variable domain, with remaining parts taken from reference TRBV2 and TRBJ2-3, reads EPEVTQTPSHQVTQMGQEVILRCVPISNHLYFYWYRQILGQKVEFLVSFYNNEISEKSEIFDDQFSVERPDGSNFTLKIRSTKLEDSAMYFCASSNTGDYTDTQYFGPGTRLTVL.

This clonotype came up many times. The J gene is TRBJ1-1, the V gene TRBV20-1; 7 bases are shared with TRBD1. Germline CDR1 DFQATT, CDR2 SNEGSKA (reference sequence). Trimming took 6 bases from V and 8 from J; bases not matched to a gene: 6. The CDR3 is 11 residues long. The CDR3 DNA follows: TGCAGTGCAAACCAGGACAGGGAAGCTTTCTTT. This gives the protein CSANQDREAFF.